What follows are 12 T cell receptor beta chains derived from one specimen sequenced in a study of blood T cell repertoires in COVID-19. The assay was immunoSEQ multiplex PCR, and TCRdb's table has in-frame clones only and misses some. The sample has around 270,000 clones, roughly 84% seen once; the top ten hold 1.5%. Sequenced sample: peripheral blood. The receptor source for this set is a woman aged 40 to 55 who had recovered from COVID-19.

The table lists this clone with a few counts. The chain carries TRBV6-5 and TRBJ1-3; 7 nucleotides agree with TRBD1. Germline V gene sequence: CDR1 MNHEY, CDR2 SVGAGI. V shed 5 bases, J shed 2 bases, and the junction held 6 bases outside the gene matches. CDR3 length: 15 residues. The CDR3 is CASSMRGLTGNTIYF. The CDR3 coding sequence is TGTGCCAGCAGTATGAGGGGGCTGACTGGAAACACCATATATTTT.

The CDR3 spells CASSSRVSANQPQHF. For the CDR3, the DNA is TGTGCCAGCAGTTCCAGGGTGTCGGCCAATCAGCCCCAGCATTTT. The rearrangement links TRBV27 to TRBJ1-5; D possibly corresponds to TRBD1 (5 bases). Germline V gene sequence: CDR1 MNHEY, CDR2 SMNVEV (reference sequence). Trimming took 4 bases from V and 3 from J, leaving 13 bases between them. CDR3 size: 15 residues.

The chain recombines TRBV7-2 with TRBJ2-5; D is perhaps TRBD1 (6 bases). This CDR3 has 13 residues. In germline, CDR1 is SGHTA, CDR2 FQGNSA. V was cut by 8 bases and J by 2 bases, with 12 bases left in between. For the CDR3, the DNA is TGTGCCAGCGGACAGCGGAGACAAGAGACCCAGTACTTC. This codes for CASGQRRQETQYF.

As to this clone: Distinct nucleotide sequences in the sample also encode this CDR3. The rearrangement uses TRBV19 and TRBJ1-5; weak D call: TRBD1 (5 bases). The CDR3 consists of 13 residues. Germline lookup yields CDR1 LNHDA and CDR2 SQIVND (reference sequence). Trimming stripped 0 bases from V and 5 bases from J, with 5 bases between. The CDR3 sequence: CASSIDRDQPQHF. CDR3 coding DNA: TGTGCCAGTAGTATAGACAGGGATCAGCCCCAGCATTTT. Combining the CDR3 with reference TRBV19 and TRBJ1-5 gives the whole variable domain DGGITQSPKYLFRKEGQNVTLSCEQNLNHDAMYWYRQDPGQGLRLIYYSQIVNDFQKGDIAEGYSVSREKKESFPLTVTSAQKNPTAFYLCASSIDRDQPQHFGDGTRLSIL.

The V call is TRBV7-2, the J call TRBJ1-1, with a possible D match to TRBD1 (5 bases). Trimming pared 5 bases from V and 2 bases from J, leaving 15 bases between. Germline CDR1 is SGHTA and CDR2 is FQGNSA. The CDR3 runs 15 residues. This chain's CDR3 is CASSLLGQGNTEAFF. The CDR3 DNA reads TGTGCCAGCAGCCTTTTAGGGCAGGGAAACACTGAAGCTTTCTTT.

The CDR3 is CASSPQKYNEQFF. DNA for the CDR3: TGTGCCAGTAGTCCGCAGAAATACAATGAGCAGTTCTTC. J is TRBJ2-1 and V is TRBV19; D ambiguous. Between the trimmed V and J ends, which lost 5 bases and 4 bases, there was a span of 9 bases. The CDR3 totals 13 residues. Germline-derived CDR1 and CDR2 are LNHDA and SQIVND (reference sequence).

The chain uses TRBV28 and TRBJ2-5; D possibly corresponds to TRBD2 (7 bases). Germline V gives CDR1 MDHEN, CDR2 SYDVKM. V lost 5 bases and J 2 bases, leaving 15 bases between the germline ends. The CDR3 spans 15 residues. The CDR3, as DNA: TGTGCCAGCAGTCTAGACGGGGGGCGGCAAGAGACCCAGTACTTC. Translation gives CASSLDGGRQETQYF.

The chain combines TRBV6-5 with TRBJ1-6; no reliable D call. CDR1 and CDR2 (germline): MNHEY, SVGAGI. The ends were cut back, 6 bases at V and 9 bases at J, with 15 bases in the middle. The length of the CDR3 is 14 residues. CDR3 protein: CASRKGVAGSPLHF. CDR3 nucleotides: TGTGCCAGCAGGAAGGGAGTGGCGGGTTCACCCCTCCACTTT.

The chain couples TRBV7-9 to TRBJ2-1; unclear D gene. The germline V gene encodes CDR1 SEHNR and CDR2 FQNEAQ (reference sequence). This CDR3 region has 15 residues. The V and J ends lost 2 bases and 6 bases respectively, with 14 bases between them. The CDR3 bases are TGTGCCAGCAGCTTATCCGGTCCAAGATCCAATGAGCAGTTCTTC. Its protein product is CASSLSGPRSNEQFF.

V and J are TRBV12-5 and TRBJ2-2; 15 positions agree with TRBD2. The V segment lost 5 bases and the J segment 7 bases; nucleotides outside the gene matches: 8. The CDR3 has 17 residues. Germline lookup yields CDR1 LGHNT and CDR2 FRNRAP. The CDR3 DNA sequence: TGTGCTAGTGGTCCTGGACTAGCGGGGGGGCCTAACGGGGAGCTGTTTTTT. Its translation: CASGPGLAGGPNGELFF.

The V gene is TRBV2, the J gene TRBJ2-5; unclear D gene. V lost 8 bases and J lost 5, with 9 bases in between. This CDR3 comprises 11 residues. Germline lookup yields CDR1 SNHLY and CDR2 FYNNEI. The DNA of the CDR3 is TGTGCCAGCGTCTACGTGGAGACCCAGTACTTC. Protein sequence: CASVYVETQYF.

This clone is a singleton in its sample. The V call is TRBV2, the J call TRBJ2-2; the D gene is possibly TRBD2 (7 bases). There are 15 residues in the CDR3. Germline CDR1 SNHLY, CDR2 FYNNEI. V was trimmed by 7 bases and J by 1 base, leaving 13 bases between them. In DNA form, the CDR3 reads TGTGCCAGCACAGGCGGGGGCCTGAACACCGGGGAGCTGTTTTTT. It specifies CASTGGGLNTGELFF.